Presented here are 31 T cell receptor beta chains from one specimen sequenced in a study of technical replicates of blood from a handful of donors. Clones were read by immunoSEQ multiplex PCR, and TCRdb kept only the in-frame ones, dropping some. The table shows more than 90,000 clones, with about 95% occurring only once. The source material was T cells isolated from PBMCs. Source of these receptors: a human donor in good health.

The rearrangement uses TRBV19 and TRBJ1-2; D is unresolved. Per germline, CDR1 LNHDA and CDR2 SQIVND (reference sequence). V gave up 3 bases and J gave up 9 bases, with 17 bases separating them. The CDR3 runs 14 residues. In DNA, the CDR3 is TGTGCCAGTAGTATGGGTCGGGATAGCGGTAGCTACACCTTC. Protein product: CASSMGRDSGSYTF.

This chain links TRBV19 with TRBJ1-1; 11 bases match TRBD1. The CDR3 has 16 amino acids. CDR1 is LNHDA, CDR2 SQIVND, per germline (reference sequence). The V gene end was trimmed by 7 bases and the J gene end by 5 bases; junction bases not matched to a gene: 12. CDR3 coding DNA: TGTGCCAGTACCAACGATAGGACAGGGGGCAGGACTGAAGCTTTCTTT. Amino acid sequence: CASTNDRTGGRTEAFF. The whole variable domain, filled in from reference TRBV19 and TRBJ1-1, reads DGGITQSPKYLFRKEGQNVTLSCEQNLNHDAMYWYRQDPGQGLRLIYYSQIVNDFQKGDIAEGYSVSREKKESFPLTVTSAQKNPTAFYLCASTNDRTGGRTEAFFGQGTRLTVV.

This chain joins TRBV6-5 and TRBJ2-1; maybe TRBD2 (6 bases). Per germline, CDR1 MNHEY and CDR2 SVGAGI. The V and J ends lost 2 bases and 2 bases respectively, with 10 bases between them. This CDR3 has 15 residues. The CDR3 nucleotides are TGTGCCAGCAGTTACGGCAGGGAGGCCTACAATGAGCAGTTCTTC. Translated, it gives CASSYGREAYNEQFF.

This clone has more than one count but fewer than ten. V gene TRBV11-2 combines with J gene TRBJ1-3, with D possibly TRBD1 on 6 matching bases. The CDR3 contains 16 residues. The germline V and J ends were trimmed by 8 bases and 0 bases, with 17 bases remaining between them. Germline V gene data show CDR1 as SGHAT and CDR2 as FQNNGV. The CDR3 sequence: CASGFIQGVSGNTIYF. The CDR3 bases are TGTGCCAGCGGGTTTATACAGGGAGTCTCTGGAAACACCATATATTTT.

In this sample, this clone turned up a few times. The chain joins TRBV27 to TRBJ1-1; 9 bases line up with TRBD1. The CDR3 totals 15 residues. The germline gives CDR1 MNHEY, CDR2 SMNVEV (reference sequence). V lost 5 bases and J lost 5; bases outside the gene matches: 9. DNA of the CDR3: TGTGCCAGCAGTCTGGGGACAGGGACGAGGACTGAAGCTTTCTTT. Protein sequence: CASSLGTGTRTEAFF.

This sequence joins TRBV6-4 and TRBJ1-1; 7 bases are a match to TRBD1. J lost 2 bases, V lost 4 bases, and 7 bases had no gene match. In germline, CDR1 is MRHNA, CDR2 SNTAGT. The CDR3 has 15 residues. The CDR3 reads CASSAAGGYNTEAFF. The DNA for the CDR3 is TGTGCCAGCAGTGCCGCAGGGGGGTACAACACTGAAGCTTTCTTT.

This chain joins TRBV29-1 and TRBJ2-1; D possibly corresponds to TRBD2 (5 bases). The germline gives CDR1 SQVTM, CDR2 ANQGSEA. Trimming left V 4 bases short and J 6 bases short, with 10 bases between. The CDR3 runs to 12 residues. CDR3 sequence reads: CSVARGINEQFF. CDR3 nucleotide sequence: TGCAGCGTTGCACGAGGGATCAATGAGCAGTTCTTC.

The chain has TRBV27 and TRBJ2-5; D possibly corresponds to TRBD1 (5 bases). The germline gives CDR1 MNHEY, CDR2 SMNVEV (reference sequence). The CDR3 is 14 amino acids. V gave up 6 bases and J gave up 2 bases, with 13 bases separating them. The CDR3 protein is CASRRGRVQETQYF. The CDR3 DNA is TGTGCCAGCAGAAGGGGAAGGGTGCAAGAGACCCAGTACTTC.

In this sample, this clone turned up once. The CDR3 coding sequence is TGTGCCATCATTTCGGGCCCCGGGGGCACTGAAGCTTTCTTT. This translates into CAIISGPGGTEAFF. The V gene is TRBV10-3, the J gene TRBJ1-1; perhaps TRBD1 as D (5 bases). V was shortened by 7 bases and J by 4 bases, with 16 bases between the two germline ends. The CDR3 covers 14 residues. Germline V gene lookup returns CDR1 ENHRY and CDR2 SYGVKD.

V and J are TRBV6-1 and TRBJ2-4; TRBD2 might be the D (5 bases). The CDR3 contains 15 residues. The germline CDR1 and CDR2 sequences are MNHNS and SASEGT. Trimming removed 0 bases from V and 5 bases from J, with 11 bases in between. The CDR3 DNA follows: TGTGCCAGCAGTGAAGCGAGGGAAAGAGAAAACATTCAGTACTTC. Amino acids: CASSEARERENIQYF.

This chain joins TRBV5-3 and TRBJ1-2; D gene uncertain. TRBV5-3 carries the ORF label, with uncertain function. CDR3 length: 14 amino acids. V was trimmed by 0 bases and J by 8 bases, leaving 14 bases between them. CDR3 sequence (DNA): TGTGCCAGAAGCTTGGGACTCTTCCCGGGGGGCTACACCTTC. Its translation: CARSLGLFPGGYTF.

V is TRBV28 and J is TRBJ2-1; 16 nucleotides agree with TRBD2. Germline lookup yields CDR1 MDHEN and CDR2 SYDVKM. The ends lost 5 bases at V and 4 bases at J; junction bases unmatched: 11. The CDR3 is 19 amino acids. This CDR3 reads CASSGTSGRAEQTYNEQFF. The CDR3 DNA reads as TGTGCCAGCAGTGGGACTAGCGGGAGGGCCGAGCAGACGTACAATGAGCAGTTCTTC.

CDR3 sequence reads: CASSGTSGTNEQFF. Here the CDR3 DNA reads TGTGCCAGCTCCGGGACTAGCGGAACCAATGAGCAGTTCTTC. V is TRBV6-4 and J is TRBJ2-1, with 11 bases fitting TRBD2. The length of the CDR3 is 14 residues. V lost 8 bases to trimming and J lost 6 bases; unmatched junction nucleotides: 6. CDR1 MRHNA and CDR2 SNTAGT come from the germline V gene.

V usage is TRBV9 and J usage is TRBJ2-3; maybe TRBD2 (5 bases). V lost 5 bases to trimming and J lost 2 bases, with 15 bases between them. Germline V gene sequence: CDR1 SGDLS, CDR2 YYNGEE. This CDR3 spans 15 amino acids. The CDR3 sequence is CASSRGGLDTDTQYF. The CDR3 nucleotides are TGTGCCAGCAGTCGGGGTGGGTTAGACACAGATACGCAGTATTTT.

The chain couples TRBV6-1 to TRBJ2-3, with D hard to call. The CDR3 is made up of 13 amino acids. Germline lookup yields CDR1 MNHNS and CDR2 SASEGT. V was pared by 3 bases and J by 6 bases, with 10 bases between. DNA for the CDR3: TGTGCCAGCAGTGATTGGTCAGTGGATACGCAGTATTTT. It specifies CASSDWSVDTQYF.

The V and J genes are TRBV19 and TRBJ1-2; D is uncertain. Looked up from germline, CDR1 is LNHDA and CDR2 is SQIVND (reference sequence). The V end was cut by 1 base, the J end by 4 bases, with 13 bases between. CDR3 length: 15 residues. This CDR3 is CASSIVVGSRYGYTF. The DNA of the CDR3 is TGTGCCAGTAGTATAGTAGTGGGCAGCCGCTATGGCTACACCTTC. The whole variable domain, remainder taken from reference TRBV19 and TRBJ1-2, is DGGITQSPKYLFRKEGQNVTLSCEQNLNHDAMYWYRQDPGQGLRLIYYSQIVNDFQKGDIAEGYSVSREKKESFPLTVTSAQKNPTAFYLCASSIVVGSRYGYTFGSGTRLTVV.

The chain links TRBV29-1 to TRBJ1-2, with D maybe TRBD1 (5 bases). CDR1 and CDR2 (germline): SQVTM, ANQGSEA. This CDR3 is 10 amino acids long. The V and J ends lost 8 bases and 8 bases respectively, with 12 bases between them. The CDR3 region has the DNA TGCAGCACAGTACAGGAGGGCTACACCTTC. Amino acids: CSTVQEGYTF.

The chain employs TRBV5-1 and TRBJ1-4; the match to TRBD1 covers 7 bases. Germline V lookup: CDR1 SGHRS, CDR2 YFSETQ. The CDR3 spans 19 residues. Unmatched junction bases numbered 15, after V lost 1 base and J lost 3 bases. CDR3 bases: TGCGCCAGCAGCTTGTTACCCCATGACAGGGAGCAACCTAATGAAAAACTGTTTTTT. It yields the protein CASSLLPHDREQPNEKLFF.

The genes are TRBV7-6 and TRBJ2-2; the match to TRBD2 covers 7 bases. Germline V CDR1 and CDR2: SGHVS, FNYEAQ. The CDR3 length is 16 residues. V lost 3 bases and J lost 3; bases outside the gene matches: 7. The CDR3 DNA reads as TGTGCCAGCAGCTTGGTTGGGACTACCTACACCGGGGAGCTGTTTTTT. It is translated as CASSLVGTTYTGELFF.

The chain is built from TRBV4-1 and TRBJ2-2; 9 bases are shared with TRBD2. This CDR3 has 16 amino acids. Losses at the gene ends were 2 bases for V and 5 bases for J; bases not matched to a gene: 6. Per germline, CDR1 MGHRA and CDR2 YSYEKL. The CDR3: CASSQPTSGGTGELFF. CDR3 nucleotide sequence: TGCGCCAGCAGCCAACCGACTAGCGGTGGGACCGGGGAGCTGTTTTTT.

The chain has TRBV19 and TRBJ1-2, with TRBD1 matching over 8 bases. J gave up 8 bases and V 6 bases, and 26 bases lay outside the gene matches. The CDR3 contains 19 residues. Germline V lookup: CDR1 LNHDA, CDR2 SQIVND (reference sequence). This CDR3 is CASRKGSIGQGSFTGGYTF. In DNA form, the CDR3 reads TGTGCCAGTAGGAAGGGCTCGATTGGACAGGGTAGTTTTACGGGGGGCTACACCTTC.

There are many counts of this clone. V usage is TRBV10-3 and J usage is TRBJ2-3, with TRBD2 matching over 8 bases. V gave up 2 bases and J gave up 4 bases; unmatched junction bases: 2. The CDR3 runs to 14 residues. Germline V lookup: CDR1 ENHRY, CDR2 SYGVKD. CDR3 sequence (DNA): TGTGCCATCAGTGAGAAGCGGGAGCCAGATACGCAGTATTTT. Its protein product is CAISEKREPDTQYF.

The genes are TRBV7-6 and TRBJ2-5; 8 nucleotides match TRBD1. With 4 bases clipped from V and 1 base from J, the junction kept 8 bases outside the gene matches. The germline CDR1 and CDR2 sequences are SGHVS and FNYEAQ. CDR3 length equals 16 residues. In DNA form, the CDR3 reads TGTGCCAGCAGCTACCCCCGACAGGGGCCCCAAGAGACCCAGTACTTC. It is translated as CASSYPRQGPQETQYF.

This clone was recorded once. The V call is TRBV7-3, the J call TRBJ1-1; D unclear. There are 13 residues in the CDR3. Germline CDR1 and CDR2: SGHTA and FQGTGA. Trimming pared 4 bases from V and 5 bases from J, leaving 11 bases between. CDR3 residues: CASSSHPQTEAFF. CDR3 DNA: TGTGCCAGCAGCTCCCATCCACAGACTGAAGCTTTCTTT.

The chain combines TRBV6-5 with TRBJ2-7; tentative D call: TRBD2 (5 bases). V was clipped by 5 bases and J by 1 base, with 12 bases between them. The CDR3 has 14 amino acids. CDR1 MNHEY and CDR2 SVGAGI come from the germline V gene. The CDR3 sequence: CASSMSSGSYEQYF. The CDR3 DNA is TGTGCCAGCAGTATGTCCTCGGGGTCCTACGAGCAGTACTTC.

The V gene is TRBV7-2, the J gene TRBJ2-4, with D uncertain. There are 14 residues in the CDR3. Germline CDR1 and CDR2: SGHTA and FQGNSA. V lost 2 bases to trimming and J lost 4 bases, with 9 bases between them. In DNA form, the CDR3 reads TGTGCCAGCAGCTTATTCGACAAGAAAAACATTCAGTACTTC. Amino acids: CASSLFDKKNIQYF.

Only one count was recorded for this clone. V gene TRBV13 combines with J gene TRBJ1-2; no firm D call. Per the germline V gene, CDR1 is PRHDT and CDR2 is FYEKMQ (reference sequence). Trimming took off 5 bases at V and 4 bases at J, with 11 bases between the two ends. CDR3 length: 13 amino acids. CDR3: CASSLTDFYGYTF. The CDR3 DNA follows: TGTGCCAGCAGCCTCACAGATTTCTATGGCTACACCTTC.

The rearrangement joins TRBV2 to TRBJ2-1; no clear D gene. This CDR3 is built from 12 residues. Trimming stripped 4 bases from V and 7 bases from J, with 8 bases between. CDR1 is SNHLY and CDR2 is FYNNEI in the germline V gene. The DNA for the CDR3 is TGTGCCAGCAGTGTTACCAGTAATGAGCAGTTCTTC. It encodes CASSVTSNEQFF.

This clone has only one observation. The CDR3 nucleotides read TGCGCCAGCCGCGACAGACTAGACGTCGGTAGCACAGATACGCAGTATTTT. As protein: CASRDRLDVGSTDTQYF. V gene TRBV5-1 combines with J gene TRBJ2-3, with D perhaps matching TRBD2 (6 bases). V lost 7 bases, J lost 0 bases, and 21 bases lay in between. The CDR3 has 17 amino acids. The germline gives CDR1 SGHRS, CDR2 YFSETQ. Complete variable domain (other parts from reference TRBV5-1 and TRBJ2-3): KAGVTQTPRYLIKTRGQQVTLSCSPISGHRSVSWYQQTPGQGLQFLFEYFSETQRNKGNFPGRFSGRQFSNSRSEMNVSTLELGDSALYLCASRDRLDVGSTDTQYFGPGTRLTVL.

V is TRBV5-4 and J is TRBJ2-3; D gene ambiguous. Deletions cut 1 base from V and 1 base from J, with 4 bases between. The V gene's germline CDR1 is SGHNT and CDR2 YYREEE (reference sequence). This CDR3 comprises 13 residues. The CDR3 bases are TGTGCCAGCAGCTTGCAGGGCACAGATACGCAGTATTTT. It translates to CASSLQGTDTQYF.

The chain combines TRBV13 with TRBJ1-4; TRBD1 matches 7 bases. Germline trimming cut 5 bases from V and 7 bases from J; bases unmatched to any gene: 7. This CDR3 is built from 14 residues. Germline-derived CDR1 and CDR2 are PRHDT and FYEKMQ (reference sequence). The CDR3 DNA reads TGTGCCAGCAGCCCAGAGACAGGGCCTGAAAAACTGTTTTTT. It specifies CASSPETGPEKLFF.